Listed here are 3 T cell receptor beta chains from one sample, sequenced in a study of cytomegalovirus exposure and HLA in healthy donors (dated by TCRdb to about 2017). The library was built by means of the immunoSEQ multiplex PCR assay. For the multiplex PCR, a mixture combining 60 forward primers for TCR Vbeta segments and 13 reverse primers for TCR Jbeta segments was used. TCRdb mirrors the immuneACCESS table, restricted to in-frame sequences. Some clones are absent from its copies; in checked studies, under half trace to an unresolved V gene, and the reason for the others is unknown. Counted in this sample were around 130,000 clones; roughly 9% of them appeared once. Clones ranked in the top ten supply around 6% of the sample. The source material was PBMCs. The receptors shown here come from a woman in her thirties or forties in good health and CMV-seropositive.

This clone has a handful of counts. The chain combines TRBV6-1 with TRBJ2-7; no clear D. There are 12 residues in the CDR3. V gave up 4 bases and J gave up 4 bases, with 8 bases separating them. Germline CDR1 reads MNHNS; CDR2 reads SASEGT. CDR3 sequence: CASSVSQYEQYF. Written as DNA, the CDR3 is TGTGCCAGCAGTGTTTCCCAATACGAGCAGTACTTC.

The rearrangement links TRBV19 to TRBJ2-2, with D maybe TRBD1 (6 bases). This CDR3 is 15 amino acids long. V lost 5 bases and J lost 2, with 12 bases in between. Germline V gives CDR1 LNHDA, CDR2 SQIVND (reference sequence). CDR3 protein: CASSPWTANTGELFF. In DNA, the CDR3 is TGTGCCAGTAGTCCATGGACAGCTAACACCGGGGAGCTGTTTTTT.

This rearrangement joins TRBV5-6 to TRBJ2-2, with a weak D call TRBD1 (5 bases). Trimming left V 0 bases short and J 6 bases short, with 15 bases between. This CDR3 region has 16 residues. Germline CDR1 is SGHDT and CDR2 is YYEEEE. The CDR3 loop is CASSLAVRVDAGELFF. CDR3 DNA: TGTGCCAGCAGCTTGGCCGTCAGGGTGGACGCCGGGGAGCTGTTTTTT. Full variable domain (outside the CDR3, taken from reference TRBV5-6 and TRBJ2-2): DAGVTQSPTHLIKTRGQQVTLRCSPKSGHDTVSWYQQALGQGPQFIFQYYEEEERQRGNFPDRFSGHQFPNYSSELNVNALLLGDSALYLCASSLAVRVDAGELFFGEGSRLTVL.